This entry lists 13 T cell receptor beta chains sequenced from one sample in a study of sequential checkpoint blockade in melanoma. Treatment of the sample: randomized to nivolumab then ipilimumab (arm A) or the reverse (arm B). Measured with immunoSEQ multiplex PCR; TCRdb has only the in-frame clones, and not every one. The data hold under 15,000 clones, with roughly four fifths observed a single time. The specimen comprised CD8+ T cells sorted from blood (inferred from file names), sampled from a patient given nivolumab and ipilimumab in sequence. The receptor set was obtained from a human donor with melanoma.

The rearrangement uses TRBV9 and TRBJ2-1, with a weak D call TRBD2 (6 bases). CDR3 length: 14 residues. Trimming removed 4 bases at V and 7 bases at J, with 15 bases between. Looked up from germline, CDR1 is SGDLS and CDR2 is YYNGEE. The CDR3 sequence: CASSPRDSVNEQFF. The DNA for the CDR3 is TGTGCCAGCAGCCCCAGGGACTCGGTGAATGAGCAGTTCTTC.

The J gene is TRBJ1-5, the V gene TRBV15; 9 bases match TRBD1. Germline loops: CDR1 LNHNV, CDR2 YYDKDF (reference sequence). J lost 5 bases, V lost 3 bases, and 5 bases had no gene match. This CDR3 is built from 15 residues. The CDR3 bases are TGTGCCACCAGCAGTGCCGGACAGGGGTATCAGCCCCAGCATTTT. Translation gives CATSSAGQGYQPQHF.

This chain connects TRBV29-1 to TRBJ1-4; 8 nucleotides line up with TRBD1. This CDR3 has 13 residues. With 4 bases clipped from V and 4 bases from J, the junction kept 2 bases outside the gene matches. The V gene's germline CDR1 is SQVTM and CDR2 ANQGSEA. The CDR3 DNA follows: TGCAGCGTTGCAGGGGGCCGTAATGAAAAACTGTTTTTT. It is translated as CSVAGGRNEKLFF.

For this clone: This likely stems from a read error, as it lies one base from a far larger clone. This chain joins TRBV14 and TRBJ2-7, with D unresolved. Trimming stripped 4 bases from V and 3 bases from J, with 13 bases between. The CDR3 consists of 14 residues. Germline V CDR1 and CDR2: SGHDN, FVKESK. The CDR3 spells CASSLAGASYEQYF. Written as DNA, the CDR3 is TGTGCCAGCAGCCTAGCCGGAGCGAGCTACGAGCAGTACTTC.

On this clone itself: A read error may account for a junction end that differs from germline. The chain joins TRBV9 to TRBJ1-1; D remains ambiguous. CDR3 length equals 10 residues. CDR1 is SGDLS and CDR2 is YYNGEE in the germline V gene. CDR3 region: CASSLTPGGF. CDR3 in DNA: TGTGCCAGCAGCCTAACACCCGGAGGCTTT.

This clone appeared a few times. One junction end does not reproduce the germline sequence, and a read error may be involved. The rearrangement links TRBV9 to TRBJ1-1; 9 nucleotides line up with TRBD1. This CDR3 region has 14 residues. Germline assignment: CDR1 SGDLS and CDR2 YYNGEE. CDR3 nucleotide sequence: TGTGCCAGCAGCGTCGGGACAGGGCCTCTCCCATCTGTCTTT. This codes for CASSVGTGPLPSVF.

The CDR3 coding sequence is TGTGCCAGTAGTACCTCGACAGGATCCTACGAGCAGTACTTC. This encodes CASSTSTGSYEQYF. The chain employs TRBV19 and TRBJ2-7, with D possibly being TRBD1 (6 bases). This CDR3 comprises 14 residues. The germline V gene has CDR1 LNHDA and CDR2 SQIVND (reference sequence). Trimming removed 4 bases at V and 1 base at J, with 11 bases between.

The rearrangement uses TRBV27 and TRBJ2-7, with 14 nucleotides matching TRBD2. Germline assignment: CDR1 MNHEY and CDR2 SMNVEV (reference sequence). V lost 4 bases to trimming and J lost 4 bases; unmatched junction nucleotides: 0. This CDR3 has 14 residues. The CDR3: CASSWTSGGYEQYF. The CDR3 DNA sequence: TGTGCCAGCAGTTGGACTAGCGGGGGGTACGAGCAGTACTTC.

By share, this clone counts as medium-sized. The J gene is TRBJ2-7, the V gene TRBV5-4, with 9 nucleotides matching TRBD1. With 1 base clipped from V and 3 bases from J, the junction kept 5 bases outside the gene matches. This CDR3 is built from 15 residues. Per germline, CDR1 SGHNT and CDR2 YYREEE (reference sequence). In DNA, the CDR3 is TGTGCCAGCAGCTTGAGGGGACAGGGATTCTACGAGCAGTACTTC. This translates into CASSLRGQGFYEQYF. The entire variable domain, with the rest obtained from reference TRBV5-4 and TRBJ2-7, is as follows: ETGVTQSPTHLIKTRGQQVTLRCSSQSGHNTVSWYQQALGQGPQFIFQYYREEENGRGNFPPRFSGLQFPNYSSELNVNALELDDSALYLCASSLRGQGFYEQYFGPGTRLTVT.

Remarks on this clone: This is likely a read error, given that the CDR3 carries no conserved phenylalanine or tryptophan at its end. The DNA is left out, because the CDR3 cannot be placed on it with certainty; the CDR3 is given as TCRdb lists it. The chain employs TRBV7-9 and TRBJ1-1; the tabulated D call, TRBD1, remains unverified against the DNA. The CDR3 length equals 9 residues, ends included. Per germline, CDR1 SEHNR and CDR2 FQNEAQ (reference sequence). This CDR3 is CASSEPREM.

This clone was detected only once. The V and J genes are TRBV28 and TRBJ1-2; 7 bases map to TRBD1. CDR3 length: 15 residues. Germline V gene lookup returns CDR1 MDHEN and CDR2 SYDVKM. Trimming at V came to 3 bases and at J to 8 bases, leaving 12 bases not matched to a gene. DNA for the CDR3: TGTGCCAGCAGTTTTTCCACGGGACAGCCAATCGGCTACACCTTC. Amino acids: CASSFSTGQPIGYTF.

The rearrangement links TRBV4-1 to TRBJ1-5; 9 bases are a match to TRBD1. The CDR3 has 15 amino acids. Germline CDR1 reads MGHRA; CDR2 reads YSYEKL. The V segment lost 4 bases and the J segment 4 bases; nucleotides outside the gene matches: 5. CDR3 loop: CASSLGDRVNQPQHF. In nucleotides, the CDR3 is TGCGCCAGCAGCCTGGGGGACAGGGTTAATCAGCCCCAGCATTTT.

The rearrangement joins TRBV7-9 to TRBJ2-5, with 7 positions matching TRBD1. With the DNA end fitting TRBJ2-7 better, the J assignment may be wrong. CDR1 is SEHNR and CDR2 is FQNEAQ in the germline V gene (reference sequence). The CDR3 covers 15 residues. CDR3 loop: CASSSRLGTAYEQYF. The CDR3 DNA is TGTGCCAGCAGCTCTCGCCTCGGGACAGCTTACGAGCAGTACTTC.